Following are 20 T cell receptor beta chains from one sample sequenced in a study of T cells in Graves' hyperthyroidism and ophthalmopathy. Using RNA transcripts as the source, TCR beta CDR3 regions were amplified. TCR CDR3 underwent first-round RT-PCR with the HTBI primer set. Using its own MiXCR run on the multiplex PCR reads, TCRdb lists one record per CDR3 protein. This table has roughly 720,000 distinct CDR3 sequences, 15% to 20% appearing once. The specimen was blood. All receptors come from a man between 50 and 59 years old with Graves' hyperthyroidism.

This clonotype was detected ten times or more. V is TRBV18 and J is TRBJ2-7; 9 nucleotides match TRBD1. Losses at the gene ends were 1 base for V and 6 bases for J; bases not matched to a gene: 10. The CDR3 covers 16 residues. The V gene's germline CDR1 is KGHSH and CDR2 LQKENI. This CDR3 reads CASSPRRDRVISEQYF. The CDR3, as DNA: TGTGCCAGCTCACCACGCCGGGACAGGGTAATTTCCGAGCAGTACTTC.

The sample holds many counts of this clonotype. This CDR3 is CASSLSAVYEQYF. CDR3 nucleotide sequence: TGTGCCAGCAGTTTATCGGCAGTCTACGAGCAGTACTTC. V and J are TRBV7-9 and TRBJ2-7; D is ambiguous. V shed 6 bases and J shed 3 bases, with 12 bases lying between them. The CDR3 has 13 amino acids. Germline V gene data show CDR1 as SEHNR and CDR2 as FQNEAQ (reference sequence).

This clonotype has ten or more counts. V usage is TRBV5-1 and J usage is TRBJ2-7; D may match TRBD1 or TRBD2 (6 bases each). V was trimmed by 0 bases and J by 3 bases, leaving 10 bases between them. The CDR3 spans 14 residues. Germline-derived CDR1 and CDR2 are SGHRS and YFSETQ. The CDR3 coding sequence is TGCGCCAGCAGCTTGGGACTAGGGGGCTACGAGCAGTACTTC. Translated, it gives CASSLGLGGYEQYF.

This clonotype was seen many times. This rearrangement joins TRBV10-3 to TRBJ2-1; D call uncertain. Trimming took off 3 bases at V and 4 bases at J, with 13 bases between the two ends. The germline gives CDR1 ENHRY, CDR2 SYGVKD. The CDR3 extends over 15 amino acids. The CDR3 coding sequence is TGTGCCATCAGTGACCCTGAAAACCGTTACAATGAGCAGTTCTTC. The encoded protein is CAISDPENRYNEQFF.

This clonotype was detected ten times or more. The rearrangement links TRBV2 to TRBJ1-4, with a tentative D call TRBD1 (5 bases). CDR1 is SNHLY, CDR2 FYNNEI, per germline. Trimming shortened V by 0 bases and J by 7 bases, and 9 bases separated the two germline ends. The CDR3 is 14 amino acids. The CDR3 bases are TGTGCCAGCAGTGAAGCGGCAGGGACTGAAAAACTGTTTTTT. Protein product: CASSEAAGTEKLFF.

This clonotype was seen ten or more times. This sequence joins TRBV2 and TRBJ2-1; TRBD2 matches at 9 bases. The germline gives CDR1 SNHLY, CDR2 FYNNEI. This CDR3 contains 13 residues. With 8 bases clipped from V and 9 bases from J, the junction kept 8 bases outside the gene matches. The CDR3 region is CASDLAGDPEQFF. The CDR3 nucleotides are TGTGCCAGCGATTTAGCGGGAGACCCTGAGCAGTTCTTC. Together with reference TRBV2 and TRBJ2-1, the CDR3 gives the full variable domain: EPEVTQTPSHQVTQMGQEVILRCVPISNHLYFYWYRQILGQKVEFLVSFYNNEISEKSEIFDDQFSVERPDGSNFTLKIRSTKLEDSAMYFCASDLAGDPEQFFGPGTRLTVL.

In its sample, this clonotype was seen a few times. The chain couples TRBV20-1 to TRBJ2-5; D perhaps matches TRBD2 (6 bases). Trimming pared 5 bases from V and 1 base from J, leaving 17 bases between. This CDR3 has 15 amino acids. The germline gives CDR1 DFQATT, CDR2 SNEGSKA (reference sequence). The CDR3 loop reads CSAYERGTPQETQYF. CDR3 nucleotide sequence: TGCAGTGCTTATGAAAGAGGGACTCCCCAAGAGACCCAGTACTTC.

The J gene is TRBJ2-7, the V gene TRBV19; TRBD1 or TRBD2 may be the D gene (5 bases each). Germline lookup yields CDR1 LNHDA and CDR2 SQIVND (reference sequence). This CDR3 is built from 13 residues. V was trimmed by 11 bases and J by 5 bases, leaving 19 bases between them. CDR3 DNA: TGTGCCTCTTCCGGGGCAGGTAGCAACGAGCAGTACTTC. Encoded protein: CASSGAGSNEQYF.

This clonotype was recorded many times. The chain links TRBV11-2 to TRBJ2-1; 10 positions agree with TRBD2. Germline trimming cut 5 bases from V and 2 bases from J; bases unmatched to any gene: 3. This CDR3 contains 15 residues. Germline lookup yields CDR1 SGHAT and CDR2 FQNNGV. CDR3 loop: CASSPSGSAYNEQFF. CDR3 DNA: TGTGCCAGCAGCCCTAGCGGGAGCGCCTACAATGAGCAGTTCTTC.

There are a few counts of this clonotype. J is TRBJ1-1 and V is TRBV4-3; D is undetermined. Germline CDR1 LGHNA, CDR2 YSLEER. V lost 1 base, J lost 2 bases, and 11 bases lay in between. The CDR3 has 15 residues. This chain's CDR3 is CASSQVQVSNTEAFF. The CDR3 bases are TGCGCCAGCAGCCAAGTGCAGGTATCAAACACTGAAGCTTTCTTT.

This clonotype was counted many times. The chain uses TRBV28 and TRBJ2-6; TRBD1 or TRBD2 may be the D gene (5 bases each). Germline V gene sequence: CDR1 MDHEN, CDR2 SYDVKM. The germline V and J ends were trimmed by 5 bases and 0 bases, with 14 bases remaining between them. CDR3 length: 17 amino acids. CDR3 in DNA: TGTGCCAGCAGTGTCTGGGGACGGAACTCTGGGGCCAACGTCCTGACTTTC. Translated: CASSVWGRNSGANVLTF.

There are a few counts of this clonotype. The V call is TRBV6-1, the J call TRBJ2-3, with 13 bases identical to TRBD2. Germline V gives CDR1 MNHNS, CDR2 SASEGT. V lost 2 bases, J lost 7 bases, and 9 bases stayed unmatched. This CDR3 has 17 residues. CDR3 in amino acids: CASSEYAPGLAGYTQYF. The CDR3 region has the DNA TGTGCCAGCAGTGAATACGCGCCGGGACTAGCGGGGTATACGCAGTATTTT.

The rearrangement links TRBV19 to TRBJ1-2; D is unresolved. The CDR3 loop spans 14 amino acids. The V end was cut by 2 bases, the J end by 5 bases, with 12 bases between. CDR1 and CDR2 from the germline V gene are LNHDA and SQIVND (reference sequence). CDR3 residues: CASSISRDDYGYTF. The CDR3 DNA reads as TGTGCCAGTAGTATATCTCGGGATGATTATGGCTACACCTTC.

In its sample, this clonotype was seen a few times. V gene TRBV18 combines with J gene TRBJ1-1; D may be TRBD1 (6 bases). Germline V lookup: CDR1 KGHSH, CDR2 LQKENI. V was trimmed by 3 bases and J by 2 bases, leaving 13 bases between them. The length of the CDR3 is 15 residues. CDR3 in amino acids: CASSPRQDYNTEAFF. The DNA for the CDR3 is TGTGCCAGCTCACCTCGACAGGACTACAACACTGAAGCTTTCTTT.

This clonotype has a count of ten or more. The V and J genes are TRBV19 and TRBJ2-2, with a weak D call TRBD2 (5 bases). The CDR3 runs 15 residues. Trimming left V 2 bases short and J 5 bases short, with 12 bases between. CDR1 is LNHDA and CDR2 is SQIVND in the germline V gene (reference sequence). The CDR3 nucleotides read TGTGCCAGTAGTATATCGGCGGGTAAAACCGGGGAGCTGTTTTTT. Translating it yields CASSISAGKTGELFF.

This chain links TRBV4-1 with TRBJ2-2, with D perhaps TRBD1 (6 bases). The CDR3 covers 18 residues. Per the germline V gene, CDR1 is MGHRA and CDR2 is YSYEKL. The V and J ends lost 7 bases and 0 bases respectively, with 21 bases between them. The chain's CDR3 is CASTLEHRVGANTGELFF. The CDR3, as DNA: TGCGCCAGCACCCTAGAGCACAGGGTGGGAGCGAACACCGGGGAGCTGTTTTTT.

V gene TRBV27 combines with J gene TRBJ2-3, with unresolved D. This CDR3 is 14 amino acids long. V lost 4 bases to trimming and J lost 4 bases, with 12 bases between them. Per the germline V gene, CDR1 is MNHEY and CDR2 is SMNVEV (reference sequence). The CDR3 DNA is TGTGCCAGCAGTTCCGATCTGGGCCCAGATACGCAGTATTTT. This sequence encodes CASSSDLGPDTQYF.

Ten or more counts support this clonotype. This rearrangement joins TRBV12-3 or TRBV12-4 to TRBJ1-2; 7 bases match TRBD1. The junction had 4 bases not matched to a gene; V was cut back by 6 bases and J by 9 bases. This CDR3 spans 11 amino acids. CDR3 sequence reads: CASRDRVRYTF. For the CDR3, the DNA is TGTGCCAGCAGAGACAGGGTACGCTACACCTTC.

The V call is TRBV6-2 or TRBV6-3, the J call TRBJ2-7; D remains unclear. The V gene's germline CDR1 is MNHEY and CDR2 SVGEGT. V was pared by 5 bases and J by 0 bases, with 11 bases between. The CDR3 is made up of 14 amino acids. This CDR3 is CASSVDTFSYEQYF. Written as DNA, the CDR3 is TGTGCCAGCAGTGTCGACACCTTCTCCTACGAGCAGTACTTC.

This clonotype was counted only a few times. J is TRBJ2-6 and V is TRBV28; no definite D call. Per germline, CDR1 MDHEN and CDR2 SYDVKM. CDR3 size: 16 residues. Trimming shortened V by 4 bases and J by 4 bases, and 14 bases separated the two germline ends. CDR3 sequence: CASSSWTASGANVLTF. The CDR3 DNA follows: TGTGCCAGCAGTTCATGGACCGCCAGCGGGGCCAACGTCCTGACTTTC.